Below are 23 T cell receptor beta chains sequenced from a single sample in a study of T-cell memory formation after mild COVID-19. TCRdb re-called the 5' RACE reads through MiXCR, storing one row per CDR3 protein. This sample has just over 400,000 distinct CDR3 sequences, with roughly a quarter found just once. The specimen sequenced was PBMCs or a T cell subset sorted from them (not recorded which). Receptor source: an adult woman who had mild COVID-19 (a few samples of this study predate the infection). Cell type and time point are not known.

This clonotype was seen more than once but under ten times. The chain combines TRBV7-6 with TRBJ1-2; TRBD1 is a possible D gene (5 bases). V was shortened by 1 base and J by 3 bases, with 12 bases between the two germline ends. The CDR3 runs to 15 residues. The germline V gene has CDR1 SGHVS and CDR2 FNYEAQ. CDR3 amino acids: CASSLEGPQHYGYTF. CDR3 bases: TGTGCCAGCAGCTTAGAGGGACCGCAACACTATGGCTACACCTTC.

This sequence joins TRBV29-1 and TRBJ2-2; D is possibly TRBD1 (5 bases). CDR3 length: 14 amino acids. From germline, CDR1 is SQVTM and CDR2 ANQGSEA. Trimming took off 1 base at V and 4 bases at J, with 10 bases between the two ends. The CDR3 bases are TGCAGCGTTGAAGGGGGCTCGGGCACCGGGGAGCTGTTTTTT. It translates to CSVEGGSGTGELFF.

This clonotype has a handful of counts. The chain combines TRBV5-1 with TRBJ2-5; 9 bases map to TRBD2. Per germline, CDR1 SGHRS and CDR2 YFSETQ. CDR3 size: 15 residues. V trimming: 5 bases; J trimming: 2 bases; junction bases outside the gene matches: 7. The CDR3 DNA sequence: TGCGCCAGCAGAGGTAGCGGGGGCCTGCAAGAGACCCAGTACTTC. Translated: CASRGSGGLQETQYF.

This chain links TRBV18 with TRBJ2-3; D perhaps matches TRBD2 (5 bases). The CDR3 has 13 amino acids. Per germline, CDR1 KGHSH and CDR2 LQKENI. The ends were cut back, 0 bases at V and 5 bases at J, with 6 bases in the middle. The CDR3 protein is CASSPPGVDTQYF. In nucleotides, the CDR3 is TGTGCCAGCTCACCACCCGGGGTAGATACGCAGTATTTT.

This clonotype was counted only a few times. CDR3 loop: CASSLAVEQFF. The CDR3 nucleotides are TGTGCCAGCAGCTTAGCGGTCGAGCAGTTCTTC. The chain couples TRBV11-1 to TRBJ2-1; D remains unclear. Trimming removed 0 bases at V and 10 bases at J, with 4 bases between. This CDR3 comprises 11 residues. Per the germline V gene, CDR1 is SGHAT and CDR2 is FQDESV (reference sequence).

The rearrangement joins TRBV7-9 to TRBJ1-5; 7 bases are shared with TRBD1. The CDR3 runs 17 residues. Germline V gene data show CDR1 as SEHNR and CDR2 as FQNEAQ (reference sequence). The ends lost 0 bases at V and 1 base at J; junction bases unmatched: 6. CDR3 DNA sequence: TGTGCCAGCAGCTTAGCCCAAGGGACAGCGAGCAATCAGCCCCAGCATTTT. This gives the protein CASSLAQGTASNQPQHF.

This clonotype was counted many times. J is TRBJ2-3 and V is TRBV6-5; the match to TRBD2 covers 10 bases. CDR1 MNHEY and CDR2 SVGAGI come from the germline V gene. The V segment lost 6 bases and the J segment 4 bases; nucleotides outside the gene matches: 7. The CDR3 contains 15 residues. CDR3 coding DNA: TGTGCCAGCAGGGCTGTGAGCGGGGGGGCAGATACGCAGTATTTT. Encoded protein: CASRAVSGGADTQYF.

This clonotype showed up just a few times. This chain links TRBV24-1 with TRBJ2-1; weak D call: TRBD2 (6 bases). V was trimmed by 0 bases and J by 2 bases, leaving 10 bases between them. Per the germline V gene, CDR1 is KGHDR and CDR2 is SFDVKD. The CDR3 sequence is 16 residues long. For the CDR3, the DNA is TGTGCCACCAGTGATTTGGCGGCGGGAACCTACAATGAGCAGTTCTTC. It specifies CATSDLAAGTYNEQFF.

V is TRBV6-5 and J is TRBJ1-2, with no clear D. The V gene's germline CDR1 is MNHEY and CDR2 SVGAGI. V shed 6 bases and J shed 5 bases, with 13 bases lying between them. The CDR3 length is 13 residues. The CDR3 protein is CASRPGRQYGYTF. CDR3 DNA sequence: TGTGCCAGCAGGCCAGGACGGCAGTATGGCTACACCTTC.

This clonotype was counted only a few times. This rearrangement joins TRBV7-8 to TRBJ2-1, with D unresolved. CDR3 size: 17 residues. Looked up from germline, CDR1 is SGHVS and CDR2 is FQNEAQ. Deletions cut 0 bases from V and 5 bases from J, with 17 bases between. CDR3 loop: CASSLAEFLDWDNEQFF. DNA of the CDR3: TGTGCCAGCAGCTTAGCGGAGTTCTTAGATTGGGACAATGAGCAGTTCTTC.

This clonotype was observed a handful of times. The rearrangement joins TRBV9 to TRBJ2-1; possible D gene TRBD1, 6 bases. Looked up from germline, CDR1 is SGDLS and CDR2 is YYNGEE. Trimming took 3 bases from V and 3 from J, leaving 10 bases between them. The CDR3 extends over 14 amino acids. CDR3 in DNA: TGTGCCAGCAGCGGCCGGGACAACTACAATGAGCAGTTCTTC. Translation: CASSGRDNYNEQFF.

The J gene is TRBJ2-1, the V gene TRBV9; 9 bases are shared with TRBD1. V lost 6 bases, J lost 4 bases, and 11 bases stayed unmatched. Germline V gene sequence: CDR1 SGDLS, CDR2 YYNGEE. This CDR3 comprises 16 residues. In DNA form, the CDR3 reads TGTGCCAGCAACCGAAACCTACAGGGGGCTTACAATGAGCAGTTCTTC. This translates into CASNRNLQGAYNEQFF.

This chain links TRBV5-1 with TRBJ2-6, with D maybe TRBD2 (7 bases). CDR1 is SGHRS and CDR2 is YFSETQ in the germline V gene. The CDR3 loop spans 18 amino acids. V was shortened by 4 bases and J by 0 bases, with 17 bases between the two germline ends. CDR3 nucleotides: TGCGCCAGCAGCGTCACGGGGGGCGCTTCCTCTGGGGCCAACGTCCTGACTTTC. Its translation is CASSVTGGASSGANVLTF.

The chain joins TRBV4-2 to TRBJ1-2; D not certain. The V end was cut by 0 bases, the J end by 3 bases, with 5 bases between. This CDR3 is 13 amino acids long. The germline gives CDR1 LGHNA, CDR2 YNFKEQ. In DNA, the CDR3 is TGTGCCAGCAGCCAAGAGGACCACTATGGCTACACCTTC. Protein: CASSQEDHYGYTF.

V usage is TRBV23-1 and J usage is TRBJ2-1; 9 bases agree with TRBD2. TRBV23-1 is flagged as an ORF with uncertain function. This CDR3 is built from 20 residues. After removal of 0 bases from V and 0 bases from J, the junction contained 12 bases not matched to a gene. Here the CDR3 DNA reads TGCGCCAGCAGTCAATCGAACCTAGCGGGACCTCGATACTCCTACAATGAGCAGTTCTTC. This translates into CASSQSNLAGPRYSYNEQFF.

In its sample, this clonotype was seen a few times. V is TRBV20-1 and J is TRBJ2-7; maybe TRBD1 (7 bases). The CDR3 spans 15 residues. Germline loops: CDR1 DFQATT, CDR2 SNEGSKA (reference sequence). Trimming removed 3 bases at V and 0 bases at J, with 15 bases between. This CDR3 is CSASGGRQGSYEQYF. The CDR3 DNA sequence: TGCAGTGCTAGTGGAGGGCGACAGGGCTCCTACGAGCAGTACTTC.

The sample holds a few counts of this clonotype. The chain links TRBV20-1 to TRBJ2-1; TRBD2 aligns across 7 bases. CDR1 and CDR2 from the germline V gene are DFQATT and SNEGSKA (reference sequence). The junction had 9 bases not matched to a gene; V was cut back by 4 bases and J by 0 bases. The CDR3 runs 16 residues. This chain's CDR3 is CSATSGDPSSYNEQFF. Written as DNA, the CDR3 is TGCAGTGCTACTAGCGGTGACCCGAGCTCCTACAATGAGCAGTTCTTC.

This chain connects TRBV7-2 to TRBJ2-3, with TRBD2 matching 11 bases. Germline CDR1 SGHTA, CDR2 FQGNSA. This CDR3 has 20 amino acids. V lost 3 bases and J lost 2; bases outside the gene matches: 16. The CDR3: CASSFPGARLAGLSTDTQYF. The CDR3 DNA follows: TGTGCCAGCAGCTTTCCTGGGGCTCGACTAGCGGGGCTATCCACAGATACGCAGTATTTT.

This clonotype was seen a handful of times. The chain uses TRBV5-1 and TRBJ2-7, with 9 positions matching TRBD1. The CDR3 length is 15 residues. Germline V gene data show CDR1 as SGHRS and CDR2 as YFSETQ. Unmatched junction bases numbered 7, after V lost 4 bases and J lost 2 bases. The CDR3 protein is CASSERTGVTYEQYF. In DNA form, the CDR3 reads TGCGCCAGCAGCGAGCGGACAGGGGTAACCTACGAGCAGTACTTC.

The chain combines TRBV20-1 with TRBJ2-3; TRBD2 matches at 7 bases. The CDR3 is 13 residues long. The germline V gene has CDR1 DFQATT and CDR2 SNEGSKA (reference sequence). DNA of the CDR3: TGCAGGGCCCACCTAGCGGGCACAGATACGCAGTATTTT. Its translation: CRAHLAGTDTQYF.

The rearrangement joins TRBV9 to TRBJ2-3, with TRBD2 matching over 9 bases. V lost 0 bases, J lost 0 bases, and 8 bases stayed unmatched. The germline CDR1 and CDR2 sequences are SGDLS and YYNGEE. This CDR3 region has 18 residues. The CDR3 bases are TGTGCCAGCAGCGTAGCTGAAGCTAGCGGGGTTAGCACAGATACGCAGTATTTT. It translates to CASSVAEASGVSTDTQYF.

The chain carries TRBV7-3 and TRBJ2-7; the D gene is possibly TRBD2 (8 bases). Trimming stripped 4 bases from V and 0 bases from J, with 25 bases between. CDR1 and CDR2 from the germline V gene are SGHTA and FQGTGA. The CDR3 covers 19 residues. CDR3 loop: CASSSRERLAGQSSYEQYF. Written as DNA, the CDR3 is TGTGCCAGCAGCTCCCGCGAGCGTTTAGCGGGACAGAGCTCCTACGAGCAGTACTTC.

The chain links TRBV27 to TRBJ1-1; perhaps TRBD1 as D (6 bases). This CDR3 has 16 amino acids. Germline lookup yields CDR1 MNHEY and CDR2 SMNVEV (reference sequence). Trimming took off 7 bases at V and 2 bases at J, with 20 bases between the two ends. The CDR3 spells CASTPTTGWVNTEAFF. For the CDR3, the DNA is TGTGCCAGCACCCCGACAACAGGGTGGGTAAACACTGAAGCTTTCTTT.